The rows below give T cell receptor beta chains drawn from one sample of a study of OX40 agonist ivuxolimab in advanced cancers. Repertoires were generated with immunoSEQ multiplex PCR, while TCRdb's copy carries only in-frame clones and drops some. The sample holds about 77,000 clones, 85% to 90% seen once. Sequencing was performed on CD4+ or CD8+ T cells sorted from blood, taken in a trial of the OX40 agonist ivuxolimab. The receptors originated from an adult with an advanced solid tumor such as melanoma, head and neck, liver or kidney cancer. Each CDR3 is given with its conserved first and last residue. A D gene is named only where the DNA matches it firmly. Clone size is not always given. Where it is, it says once, few, many or a class for expanded clones.

size	V	D	J	CDR3	DNA
.	TRBV7-2	.	TRBJ1-3	CASSRGGGNTIYF	TGTGCCAGCAGCAGGGGGGGAGGAAACACCATATATTTT
.	TRBV27	.	TRBJ1-1	CASSYRENTEAFF	TGTGCCAGCAGTTACCGGGAGAACACTGAAGCTTTCTTT
.	TRBV6-6	.	TRBJ1-6	CASSYGVDSPLHF	TGTGCCAGCAGTTACGGGGTAGACTCACCCCTCCACTTT
.	TRBV30	.	TRBJ1-2	CAWSGPPRNYGYTF	TGTGCCTGGAGTGGCCCGCCCAGAAACTATGGCTACACCTTC
.	TRBV4-2	.	TRBJ2-3	CASSQEEGTDTQYF	TGTGCCAGCAGCCAAGAAGAGGGCACAGATACGCAGTATTTT
.	TRBV4-1	TRBD1	TRBJ1-2	CASSQGYRGRSNYGYTF	TGCGCCAGCAGCCAAGGCTACAGGGGAAGGTCTAACTATGGCTACACCTTC
few	TRBV19	.	TRBJ2-3	CASSIGRVTDTQYF	TGTGCCAGTAGTATAGGAAGGGTCACAGATACGCAGTATTTT
.	TRBV15	TRBD1	TRBJ2-5	CATSRVTGWETQYF	TGTGCCACCAGCAGAGTGACAGGGTGGGAGACCCAGTACTTC
.	TRBV15	TRBD1	TRBJ2-1	CATGTGLYNEQFF	TGTGCCACCGGGACAGGGCTCTACAATGAGCAGTTCTTC
.	TRBV10-2	.	TRBJ2-3	CASTDARGDTQYF	TGCGCCAGCACTGACGCTCGAGGGGATACGCAGTATTTT
.	TRBV7-3	.	TRBJ2-6	CASSPPQGWVGANVLTF	TGTGCCAGCAGCCCGCCACAGGGTTGGGTTGGGGCCAACGTCCTGACTTTC
few	TRBV7-9	.	TRBJ2-2	CASSVSGDFGELFF	TGTGCCAGCAGCGTATCAGGGGACTTCGGGGAGCTGTTTTTT
.	TRBV7-7	.	TRBJ2-2	CASRPDSNTGELFF	TGTGCCAGCAGGCCCGACAGCAACACCGGGGAGCTGTTTTTT
.	TRBV5-1	.	TRBJ1-2	CASSPEAGANRGYTF	TGCGCCAGCAGCCCGGAGGCAGGCGCGAATCGCGGCTACACCTTC
.	TRBV4-2	.	TRBJ1-6	CASSRDNSPLHF	TGTGCCAGCTCCAGGGATAATTCACCCCTCCACTTT
.	TRBV7-3	.	TRBJ2-7	CASSLVVGAHEQYF	TGTGCCAGCAGCTTAGTGGTAGGGGCCCACGAGCAGTACTTC
.	TRBV25-1	.	TRBJ1-2	CANPNWGGIFYGYTF	TGTGCCAACCCTAACTGGGGGGGGATCTTCTATGGCTACACCTTC
.	TRBV5-8	TRBD1	TRBJ1-1	CASSLRQGRMNTEAFF	TGTGCCAGCAGCTTGCGACAGGGAAGGATGAACACTGAAGCTTTCTTT
.	TRBV10-3	.	TRBJ1-2	CAISTDTHNYGYTF	TGTGCCATCAGTACCGACACACATAACTATGGCTACACCTTC
.	TRBV5-1	.	TRBJ2-6	CASSPFLGGGANVLTF	TGCGCCAGCAGCCCCTTTCTCGGGGGTGGGGCCAACGTCCTGACTTTC
.	TRBV27	.	TRBJ2-2	CASRPGGLATGELFF	TGTGCCAGCAGGCCCGGCGGGTTAGCCACCGGGGAGCTGTTTTTT
.	TRBV4-3	.	TRBJ2-5	CASTQAYGAPQETQYF	TGCGCCAGCACCCAAGCCTACGGGGCCCCCCAAGAGACCCAGTACTTC
.	TRBV10-1	TRBD2	TRBJ2-7	CASSRSSGGVPYEQYF	TGCGCCAGCAGTAGATCTAGCGGGGGGGTACCCTACGAGCAGTACTTC
.	TRBV5-1	TRBD2	TRBJ2-5	CASTPWGGTSGGNQETQYF	TGCGCCAGCACCCCTTGGGGCGGGACTAGCGGGGGGAACCAAGAGACCCAGTACTTC
.	TRBV10-3	TRBD1	TRBJ2-7	CAISGNRGTEQYF	TGTGCCATCAGTGGGAACAGGGGTACCGAGCAGTACTTC
.	TRBV7-2	.	TRBJ2-4	CASSLAMDKNIQYF	TGTGCCAGCAGCTTAGCCATGGACAAAAACATTCAGTACTTC
few	TRBV7-2	.	TRBJ1-2	CASSQQGYGYTF	TGTGCCAGCAGCCAACAGGGCTATGGCTACACCTTC
.	TRBV7-6	.	TRBJ2-5	CASSLGNSAGGETQYF	TGTGCCAGCAGCTTAGGTAATTCAGCGGGTGGCGAGACCCAGTACTTC
once	TRBV18	TRBD1	TRBJ2-2	CASSRTSMWGQGNTGELFF	TGTGCCAGCTCACGGACCTCGATGTGGGGACAGGGAAACACCGGGGAGCTGTTTTTT
.	TRBV5-6	.	TRBJ2-6	CASSSDGSSGANVLTF	TGTGCCAGCAGCTCGGACGGGAGCTCTGGGGCCAACGTCCTGACTTTC
.	TRBV7-2	.	TRBJ2-7	CASSLIRGMGYEQYF	TGTGCCAGCAGCTTAATAAGGGGTATGGGCTACGAGCAGTACTTC
.	TRBV19	TRBD1	TRBJ1-2	CASKGGGRYGYTF	TGTGCCAGTAAAGGGGGCGGACGCTATGGCTACACCTTC
.	TRBV5-5	TRBD1	TRBJ1-5	CASSSWTGNNQPQHF	TGTGCCAGCAGCTCGTGGACAGGGAACAATCAGCCCCAGCATTTT
.	TRBV7-9	.	TRBJ2-3	CASSLGAELDTQYF	TGTGCCAGCAGCTTGGGGGCTGAATTGGATACGCAGTATTTT
few	TRBV6-6	.	TRBJ2-2	CASSPRGVSGTGELFF	TGTGCCAGCAGCCCCCGGGGCGTAAGTGGGACCGGGGAGCTGTTTTTT
.	TRBV30	.	TRBJ2-5	CAWSGTLAAGETQYF	TGTGCCTGGAGTGGGACTTTGGCGGCAGGCGAGACCCAGTACTTC
.	TRBV7-3	TRBD1	TRBJ2-5	CASSLDREETQYF	TGTGCCAGCAGCTTAGACAGGGAGGAGACCCAGTACTTC
.	TRBV6-1	TRBD2	TRBJ2-3	CASSGGLAGEVTQYF	TGTGCCAGCAGTGGGGGACTAGCGGGGGAGGTTACGCAGTATTTT
.	TRBV29-1	TRBD1	TRBJ1-1	CSVDTNRGNTEAFF	TGCAGCGTTGACACAAACAGGGGGAACACTGAAGCTTTCTTT
.	TRBV7-6	.	TRBJ2-2	CASSLGQVQNTGELFF	TGTGCCAGCAGCTTAGGGCAGGTTCAGAACACCGGGGAGCTGTTTTTT
.	TRBV11-2	.	TRBJ1-2	CASSPGNSENYGYTF	TGTGCCAGCAGCCCCGGGAACAGCGAGAACTATGGCTACACCTTC
.	TRBV15	.	TRBJ2-3	CATRDQAYTDTQYF	TGTGCCACCCGGGACCAAGCATACACAGATACGCAGTATTTT
.	TRBV15	TRBD2	TRBJ2-1	CATSSPSGGDNEQFF	TGTGCCACCAGCAGCCCTAGCGGGGGGGACAATGAGCAGTTCTTC
.	TRBV6-5	.	TRBJ1-1	CASSQFLGRTEAFF	TGTGCCAGCAGCCAATTCTTGGGGAGGACTGAAGCTTTCTTT
.	TRBV29-1	TRBD2	TRBJ2-5	CSVIPSGGRETQYF	TGCAGCGTTATCCCTAGCGGGGGAAGAGAGACCCAGTACTTC
once	TRBV18	.	TRBJ1-1	CASSPDTEAFF	TGTGCCAGCTCACCGGACACTGAAGCTTTCTTT
.	TRBV7-8	.	TRBJ2-3	CASSLRWFVSTDTQYF	TGTGCCAGCAGCTTAAGGTGGTTCGTAAGCACAGATACGCAGTATTTT
.	TRBV30	.	TRBJ2-7	CAGEAGSYEQYF	TGTGCCGGGGAGGCAGGTTCCTACGAGCAGTACTTC
.	TRBV19	TRBD1	TRBJ1-5	CASRPGQGYQPQHF	TGTGCCAGTAGGCCGGGACAGGGGTATCAGCCCCAGCATTTT
.	TRBV6-5	.	TRBJ2-5	CASSSTGFGETQYF	TGTGCCAGCAGTTCCACAGGGTTCGGTGAGACCCAGTACTTC
.	TRBV7-2	.	TRBJ1-2	CASSFEGQNGDYGYTF	TGTGCCAGCAGCTTTGAAGGACAGAACGGCGACTATGGCTACACCTTC
few	TRBV4-3	TRBD1	TRBJ1-4	CASSQDTGVREKLFF	TGCGCCAGCAGCCAAGATACAGGGGTTCGGGAAAAACTGTTTTTT
.	TRBV4-1	.	TRBJ1-4	CASSQEPVSPKKLFF	TGCGCCAGCAGCCAAGAACCGGTATCTCCGAAAAAACTGTTTTTT
.	TRBV7-2	.	TRBJ1-6	CASSFGAGEGSPLHF	TGTGCCAGCAGCTTCGGGGCAGGGGAAGGGTCACCCCTCCACTTT
.	TRBV4-1	.	TRBJ1-4	CASSQSGRATNEKLFF	TGCGCCAGCAGCCAGTCGGGGCGCGCAACTAATGAAAAACTGTTTTTT
few	TRBV7-2	.	TRBJ2-3	CASSPGAVSTDTQYF	TGTGCCAGCAGCCCGGGAGCGGTCAGCACAGATACGCAGTATTTT
.	TRBV7-6	TRBD2	TRBJ2-5	CASSLGERGGSRTQYF	TGTGCCAGCAGCTTAGGGGAGCGGGGGGGCTCGAGGACCCAGTACTTC
.	TRBV19	.	TRBJ1-6	CASSTTGSGNSPLHF	TGTGCCAGTAGTACCACAGGGTCGGGTAATTCACCCCTCCACTTT
.	TRBV4-3	.	TRBJ2-7	CASSQEWGIGSYEQYF	TGCGCCAGCAGCCAAGAGTGGGGGATCGGCAGCTACGAGCAGTACTTC